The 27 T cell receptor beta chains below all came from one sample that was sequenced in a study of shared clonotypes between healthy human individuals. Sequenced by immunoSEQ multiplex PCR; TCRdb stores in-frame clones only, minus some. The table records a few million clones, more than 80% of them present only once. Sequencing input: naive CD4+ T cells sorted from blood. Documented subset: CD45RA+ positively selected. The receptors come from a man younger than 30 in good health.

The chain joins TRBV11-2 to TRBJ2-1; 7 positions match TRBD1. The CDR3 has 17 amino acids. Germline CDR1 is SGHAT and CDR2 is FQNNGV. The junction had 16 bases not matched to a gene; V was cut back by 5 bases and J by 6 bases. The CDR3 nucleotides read TGTGCCAGCAGCCTACCCCGAGGGGGCGCTAAGGTCAATGAGCAGTTCTTC. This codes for CASSLPRGGAKVNEQFF.

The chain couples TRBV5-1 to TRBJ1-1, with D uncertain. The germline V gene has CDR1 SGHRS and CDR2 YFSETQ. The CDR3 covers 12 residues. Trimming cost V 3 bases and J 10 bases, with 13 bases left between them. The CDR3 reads CASSWGGELAFF. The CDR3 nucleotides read TGCGCCAGCAGCTGGGGTGGGGAGCTAGCTTTCTTT.

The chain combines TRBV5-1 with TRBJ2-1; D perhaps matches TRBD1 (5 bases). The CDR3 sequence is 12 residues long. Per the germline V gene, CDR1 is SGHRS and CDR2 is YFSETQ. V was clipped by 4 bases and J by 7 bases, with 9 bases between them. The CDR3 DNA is TGCGCCAGCAGCGATCAGGGAAATGAGCAGTTCTTC. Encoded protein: CASSDQGNEQFF.

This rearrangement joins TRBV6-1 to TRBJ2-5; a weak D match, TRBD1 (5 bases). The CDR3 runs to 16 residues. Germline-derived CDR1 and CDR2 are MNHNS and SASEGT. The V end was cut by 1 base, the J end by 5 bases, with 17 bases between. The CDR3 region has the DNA TGTGCCAGCAGTGAAGTCCCGGCAGGGCTAGGGGAGACCCAGTACTTC. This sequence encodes CASSEVPAGLGETQYF.

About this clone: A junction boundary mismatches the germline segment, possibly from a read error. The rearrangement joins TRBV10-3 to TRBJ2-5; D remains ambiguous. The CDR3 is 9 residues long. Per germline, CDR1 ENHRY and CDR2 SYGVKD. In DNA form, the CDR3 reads TGTGCCACTGGGCCCAAAACCCACTTC. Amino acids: CATGPKTHF.

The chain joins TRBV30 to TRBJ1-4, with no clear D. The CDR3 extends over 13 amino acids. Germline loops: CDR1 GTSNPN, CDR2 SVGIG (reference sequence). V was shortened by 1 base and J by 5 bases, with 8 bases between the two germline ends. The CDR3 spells CAWSARSNEKLFF. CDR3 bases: TGTGCCTGGAGTGCCAGGTCCAATGAAAAACTGTTTTTT.

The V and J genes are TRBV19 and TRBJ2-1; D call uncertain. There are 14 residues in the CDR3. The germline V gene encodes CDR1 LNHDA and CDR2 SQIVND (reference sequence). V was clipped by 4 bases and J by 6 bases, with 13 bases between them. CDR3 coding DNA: TGTGCCAGTAGTACCGCCTACAGCCCCAATGAGCAGTTCTTC. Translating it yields CASSTAYSPNEQFF.

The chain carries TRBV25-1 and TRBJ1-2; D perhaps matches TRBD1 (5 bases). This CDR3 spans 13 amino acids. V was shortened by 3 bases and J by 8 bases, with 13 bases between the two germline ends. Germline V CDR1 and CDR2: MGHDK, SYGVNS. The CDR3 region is CASSERAGSGYTF. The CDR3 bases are TGTGCCAGCAGTGAGAGGGCAGGGAGCGGCTACACCTTC.

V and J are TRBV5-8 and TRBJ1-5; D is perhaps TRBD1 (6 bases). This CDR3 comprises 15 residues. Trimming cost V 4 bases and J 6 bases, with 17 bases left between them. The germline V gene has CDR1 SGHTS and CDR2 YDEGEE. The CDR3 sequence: CASSSDLRGGQPQHF. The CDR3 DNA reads TGTGCCAGCAGCAGCGACCTCAGGGGCGGTCAGCCCCAGCATTTT.

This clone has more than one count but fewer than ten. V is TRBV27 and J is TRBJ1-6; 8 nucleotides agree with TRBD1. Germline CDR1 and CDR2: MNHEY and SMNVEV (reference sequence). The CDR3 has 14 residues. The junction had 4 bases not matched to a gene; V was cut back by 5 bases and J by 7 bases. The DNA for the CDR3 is TGTGCCAGCAGTCGCGACAGGGGCAATTCACCCCTCCACTTT. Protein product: CASSRDRGNSPLHF.

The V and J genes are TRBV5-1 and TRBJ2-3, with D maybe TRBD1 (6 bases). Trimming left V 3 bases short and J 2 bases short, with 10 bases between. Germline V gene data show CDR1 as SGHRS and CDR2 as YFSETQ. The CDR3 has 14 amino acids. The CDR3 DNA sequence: TGCGCCAGCAGCTGGGGGCCGCACACAGATACGCAGTATTTT. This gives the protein CASSWGPHTDTQYF.

The CDR3, as DNA: TGCAGCGTTGTTCGGGCCCTGCTGAACACTGAAGCTTTCTTT. Translating gives CSVVRALLNTEAFF. This sequence joins TRBV29-1 and TRBJ1-1, with D unresolved. CDR1 is SQVTM and CDR2 is ANQGSEA in the germline V gene. The CDR3 spans 14 residues. V was shortened by 4 bases and J by 0 bases, with 12 bases between the two germline ends.

CDR3 protein: CASSFTSPGNEKLFF. The CDR3 region has the DNA TGCGCCAGCAGCTTCACCTCCCCGGGGAATGAAAAACTGTTTTTT. This chain connects TRBV5-1 to TRBJ1-4; no clear D. Germline assignment: CDR1 SGHRS and CDR2 YFSETQ. The CDR3 extends over 15 amino acids. The germline V and J ends were trimmed by 2 bases and 5 bases, with 13 bases remaining between them.

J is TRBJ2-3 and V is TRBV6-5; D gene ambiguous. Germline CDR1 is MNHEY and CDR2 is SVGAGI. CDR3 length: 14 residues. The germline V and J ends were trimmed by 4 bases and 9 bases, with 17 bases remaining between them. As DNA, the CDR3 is TGTGCCAGCAGTTTCTCAACTGGTTTGGAGACGCAGTATTTT. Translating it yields CASSFSTGLETQYF.

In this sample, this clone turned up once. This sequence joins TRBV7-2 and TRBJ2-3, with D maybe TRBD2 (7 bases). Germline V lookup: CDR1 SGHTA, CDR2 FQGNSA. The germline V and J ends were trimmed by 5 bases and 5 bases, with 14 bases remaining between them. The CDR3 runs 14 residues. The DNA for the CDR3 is TGTGCCAGCAGCCGTCCGGGGGGCGGAGATACGCAGTATTTT. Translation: CASSRPGGGDTQYF.

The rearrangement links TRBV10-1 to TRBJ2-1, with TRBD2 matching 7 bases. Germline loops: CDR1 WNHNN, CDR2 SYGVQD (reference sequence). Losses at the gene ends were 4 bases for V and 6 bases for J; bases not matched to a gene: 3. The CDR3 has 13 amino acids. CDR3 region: CASSVASGNEQFF. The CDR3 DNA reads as TGCGCCAGCAGTGTAGCTAGCGGCAATGAGCAGTTCTTC.

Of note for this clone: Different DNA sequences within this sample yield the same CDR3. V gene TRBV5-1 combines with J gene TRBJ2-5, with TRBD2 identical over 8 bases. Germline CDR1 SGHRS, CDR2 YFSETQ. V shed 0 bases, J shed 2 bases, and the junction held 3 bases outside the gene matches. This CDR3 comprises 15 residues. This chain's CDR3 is CASSLGGTSQETQYF. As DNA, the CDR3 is TGCGCCAGCAGCTTGGGGGGGACTAGTCAAGAGACCCAGTACTTC.

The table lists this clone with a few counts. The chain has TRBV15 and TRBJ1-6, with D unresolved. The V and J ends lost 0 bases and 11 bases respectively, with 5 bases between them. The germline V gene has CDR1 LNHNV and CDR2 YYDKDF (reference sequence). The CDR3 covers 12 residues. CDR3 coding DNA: TGTGCCACCAGCAGAGATCAGGCACCCCTCCACTTT. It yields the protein CATSRDQAPLHF.

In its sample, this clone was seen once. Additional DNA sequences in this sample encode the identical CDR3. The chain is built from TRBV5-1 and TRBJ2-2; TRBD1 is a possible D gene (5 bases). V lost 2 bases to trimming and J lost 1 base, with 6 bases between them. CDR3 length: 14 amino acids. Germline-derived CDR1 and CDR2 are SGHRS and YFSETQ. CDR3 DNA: TGCGCCAGCAGCTTCCAGGGGAACACCGGGGAGCTGTTTTTT. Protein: CASSFQGNTGELFF.

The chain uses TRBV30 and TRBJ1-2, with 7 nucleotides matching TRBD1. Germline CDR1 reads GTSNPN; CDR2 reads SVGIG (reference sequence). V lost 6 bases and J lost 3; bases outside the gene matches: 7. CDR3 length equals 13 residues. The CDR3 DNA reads TGTGCCTGCCGAACAGGGGTAGACTATGGCTACACCTTC. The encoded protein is CACRTGVDYGYTF.

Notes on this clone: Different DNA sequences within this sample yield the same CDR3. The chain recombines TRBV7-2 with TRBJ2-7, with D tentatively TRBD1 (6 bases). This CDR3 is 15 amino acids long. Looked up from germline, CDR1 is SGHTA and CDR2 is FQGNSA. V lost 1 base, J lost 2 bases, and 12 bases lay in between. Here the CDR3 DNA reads TGTGCCAGCAGCTTAGGGCAGGGGATAACCTACGAGCAGTACTTC. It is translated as CASSLGQGITYEQYF.

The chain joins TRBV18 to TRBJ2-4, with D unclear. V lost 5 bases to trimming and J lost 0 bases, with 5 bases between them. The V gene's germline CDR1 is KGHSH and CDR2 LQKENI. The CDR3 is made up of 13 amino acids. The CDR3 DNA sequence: TGTGCCAGCTCATTTCCAGCCAAAAACATTCAGTACTTC. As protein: CASSFPAKNIQYF.

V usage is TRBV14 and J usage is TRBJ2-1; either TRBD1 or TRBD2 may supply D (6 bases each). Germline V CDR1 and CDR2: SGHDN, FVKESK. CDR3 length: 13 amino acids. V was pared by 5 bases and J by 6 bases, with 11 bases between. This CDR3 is CASSDGGPNEQFF. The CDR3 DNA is TGTGCCAGCAGCGATGGGGGGCCCAATGAGCAGTTCTTC.

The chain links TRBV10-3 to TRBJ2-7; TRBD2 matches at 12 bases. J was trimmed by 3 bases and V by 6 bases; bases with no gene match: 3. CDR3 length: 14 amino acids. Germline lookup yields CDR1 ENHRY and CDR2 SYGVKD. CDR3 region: CAISRTSGIYEQYF. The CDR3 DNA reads TGTGCCATCAGCCGGACTAGCGGGATCTACGAGCAGTACTTC.

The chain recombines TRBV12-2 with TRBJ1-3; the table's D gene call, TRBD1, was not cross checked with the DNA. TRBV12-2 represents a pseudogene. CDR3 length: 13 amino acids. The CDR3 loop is CATDRVLGNTIYF. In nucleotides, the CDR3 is TGTGCCACGGACAGGGTCCTTGGAAACACCATATATTTT.

The CDR3 DNA is TGCGCCAGCAGCGAAGGACGGCTGAACACCGGGGAGCTGTTTTTT. Amino acids: CASSEGRLNTGELFF. The chain is built from TRBV5-1 and TRBJ2-2; unclear D gene. Germline CDR1 and CDR2: SGHRS and YFSETQ. V was trimmed by 4 bases and J by 1 base, leaving 11 bases between them. The CDR3 contains 15 residues.

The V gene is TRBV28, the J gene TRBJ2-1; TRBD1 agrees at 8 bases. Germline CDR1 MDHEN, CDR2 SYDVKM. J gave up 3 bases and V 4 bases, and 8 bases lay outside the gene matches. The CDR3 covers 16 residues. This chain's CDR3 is CASSSRTGLGYNEQFF. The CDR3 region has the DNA TGTGCCAGCAGTTCTAGGACAGGGCTGGGCTACAATGAGCAGTTCTTC.